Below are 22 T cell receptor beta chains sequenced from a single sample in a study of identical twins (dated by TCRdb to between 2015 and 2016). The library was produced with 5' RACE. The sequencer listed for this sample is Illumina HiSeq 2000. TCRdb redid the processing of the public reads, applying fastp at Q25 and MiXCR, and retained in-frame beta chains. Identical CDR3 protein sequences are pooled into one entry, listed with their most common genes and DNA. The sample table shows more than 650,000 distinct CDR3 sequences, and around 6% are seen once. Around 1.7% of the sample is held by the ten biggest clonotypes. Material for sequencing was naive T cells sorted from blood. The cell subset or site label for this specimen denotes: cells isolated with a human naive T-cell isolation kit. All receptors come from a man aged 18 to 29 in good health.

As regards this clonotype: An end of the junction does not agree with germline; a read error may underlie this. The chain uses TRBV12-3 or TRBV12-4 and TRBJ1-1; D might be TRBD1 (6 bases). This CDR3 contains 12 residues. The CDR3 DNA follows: TGTGCCAGCAGTTTATGGGGGGCTGACGCTTTCTTT. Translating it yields CASSLWGADAFF.

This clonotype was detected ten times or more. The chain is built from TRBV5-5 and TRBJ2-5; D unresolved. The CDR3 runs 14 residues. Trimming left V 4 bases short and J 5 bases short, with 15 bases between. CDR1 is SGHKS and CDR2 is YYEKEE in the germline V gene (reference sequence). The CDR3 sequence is CASSVSMRWETQYF. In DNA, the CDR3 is TGTGCCAGCAGCGTCAGCATGCGGTGGGAGACCCAGTACTTC.

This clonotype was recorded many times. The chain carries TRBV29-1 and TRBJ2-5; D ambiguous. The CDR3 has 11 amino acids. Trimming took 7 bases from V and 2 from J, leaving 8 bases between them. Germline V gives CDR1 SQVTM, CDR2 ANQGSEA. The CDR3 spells CSGTSQETQYF. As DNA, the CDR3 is TGCAGCGGGACCAGTCAAGAGACCCAGTACTTC. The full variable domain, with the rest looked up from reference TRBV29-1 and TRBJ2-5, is SAVISQKPSRDICQRGTSLTIQCQVDSQVTMMFWYRQQPGQSLTLIATANQGSEATYESGFVIDKFPISRPNLTFSTLTVSNMSPEDSSIYLCSGTSQETQYFGPGTRLLVL.

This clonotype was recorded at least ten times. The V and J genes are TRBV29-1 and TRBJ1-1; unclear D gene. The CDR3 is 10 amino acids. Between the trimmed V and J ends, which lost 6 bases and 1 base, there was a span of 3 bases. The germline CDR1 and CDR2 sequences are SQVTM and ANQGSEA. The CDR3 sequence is CSVRNTEAFF. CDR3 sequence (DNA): TGCAGCGTCCGGAACACTGAAGCTTTCTTT.

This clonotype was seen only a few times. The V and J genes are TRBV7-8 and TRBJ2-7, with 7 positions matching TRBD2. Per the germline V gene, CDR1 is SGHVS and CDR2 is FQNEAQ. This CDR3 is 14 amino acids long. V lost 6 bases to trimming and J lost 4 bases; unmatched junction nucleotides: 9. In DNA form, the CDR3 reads TGTGCCAGCAGTCCAGGGCTAGCGGTTTACGAGCAGTACGTC. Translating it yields CASSPGLAVYEQYV.

The CDR3 bases are TGTGCCAGCAGCATCGGGACAGGGGATACCCAGCCCCAGCATTTT. Translating gives CASSIGTGDTQPQHF. The chain is built from TRBV7-8 and TRBJ1-5; 10 bases map to TRBD1. The germline CDR1 and CDR2 sequences are SGHVS and FQNEAQ. The CDR3 runs to 15 residues. The trim removed 5 bases at V and 7 bases at J, leaving 8 bases unmatched.

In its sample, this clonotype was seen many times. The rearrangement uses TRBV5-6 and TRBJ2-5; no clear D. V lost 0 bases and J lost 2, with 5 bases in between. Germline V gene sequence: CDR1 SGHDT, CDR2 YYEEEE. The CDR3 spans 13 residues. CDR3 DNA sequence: TGTGCCAGCAGCTTGGAGGAGCAAGAGACCCAGTACTTC. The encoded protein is CASSLEEQETQYF.

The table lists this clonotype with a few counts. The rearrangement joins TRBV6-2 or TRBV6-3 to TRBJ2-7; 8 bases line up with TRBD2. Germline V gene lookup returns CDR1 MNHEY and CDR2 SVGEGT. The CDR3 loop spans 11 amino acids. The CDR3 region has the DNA TGTGCAGAGACTAGCGACTACGAGCAGTACTTC. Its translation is CAETSDYEQYF.

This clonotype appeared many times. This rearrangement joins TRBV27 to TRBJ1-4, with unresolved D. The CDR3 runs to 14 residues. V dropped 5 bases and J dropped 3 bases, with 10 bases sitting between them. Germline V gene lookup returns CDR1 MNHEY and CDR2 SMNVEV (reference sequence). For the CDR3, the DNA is TGTGCCAGCAGTCCCCTTTCCTCTAATGAAAAACTGTTTTTT. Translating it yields CASSPLSSNEKLFF.

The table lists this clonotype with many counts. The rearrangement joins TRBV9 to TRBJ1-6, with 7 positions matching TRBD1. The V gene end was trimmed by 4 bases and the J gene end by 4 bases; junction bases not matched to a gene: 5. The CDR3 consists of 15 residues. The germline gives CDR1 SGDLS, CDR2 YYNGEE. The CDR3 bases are TGTGCCAGCAGCACTACGACAGGGTATAATTCACCCCTCCACTTT. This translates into CASSTTTGYNSPLHF.

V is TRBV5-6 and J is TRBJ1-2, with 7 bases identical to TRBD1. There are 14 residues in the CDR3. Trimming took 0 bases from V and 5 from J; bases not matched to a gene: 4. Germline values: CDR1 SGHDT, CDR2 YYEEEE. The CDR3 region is CASSLGGTAYGYTF. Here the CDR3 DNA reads TGTGCCAGCAGCTTGGGCGGGACAGCTTATGGCTACACCTTC.

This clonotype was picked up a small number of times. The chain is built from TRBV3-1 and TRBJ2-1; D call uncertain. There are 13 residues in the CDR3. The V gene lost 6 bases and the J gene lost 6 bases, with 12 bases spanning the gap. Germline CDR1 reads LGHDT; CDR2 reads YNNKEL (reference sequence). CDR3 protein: CASRDPTGNEQFF. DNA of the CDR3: TGTGCCAGCAGGGACCCGACGGGCAATGAGCAGTTCTTC.

CDR3 in amino acids: CASSLLRGPTDTQYF. The CDR3, as DNA: TGTGCCAGCAGCTTACTGCGCGGACCCACAGATACGCAGTATTTT. This rearrangement joins TRBV7-6 to TRBJ2-3; no reliable D call. CDR3 length: 15 amino acids. The germline V gene encodes CDR1 SGHVS and CDR2 FNYEAQ. Trimming cost V 2 bases and J 2 bases, with 11 bases left between them.

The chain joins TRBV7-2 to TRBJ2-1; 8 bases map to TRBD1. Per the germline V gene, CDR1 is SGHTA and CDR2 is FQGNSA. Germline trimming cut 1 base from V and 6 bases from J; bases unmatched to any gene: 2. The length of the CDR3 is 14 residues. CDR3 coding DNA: TGTGCCAGCAGCTTAGAGACAGGGGCCAATGAGCAGTTCTTC. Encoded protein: CASSLETGANEQFF.

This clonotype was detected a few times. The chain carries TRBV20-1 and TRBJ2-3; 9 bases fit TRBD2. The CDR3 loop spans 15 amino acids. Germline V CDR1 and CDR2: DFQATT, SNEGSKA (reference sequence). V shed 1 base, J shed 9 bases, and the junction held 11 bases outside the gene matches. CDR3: CSARALAGVPTTQYF. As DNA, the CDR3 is TGCAGTGCTAGAGCCTTAGCGGGGGTCCCCACGACGCAGTATTTT.

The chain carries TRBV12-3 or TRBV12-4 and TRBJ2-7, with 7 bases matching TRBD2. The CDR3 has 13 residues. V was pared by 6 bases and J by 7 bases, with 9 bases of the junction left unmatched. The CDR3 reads CASSLGEGVEQYF. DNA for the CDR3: TGTGCCAGCAGCCTCGGGGAGGGAGTTGAGCAGTACTTC.

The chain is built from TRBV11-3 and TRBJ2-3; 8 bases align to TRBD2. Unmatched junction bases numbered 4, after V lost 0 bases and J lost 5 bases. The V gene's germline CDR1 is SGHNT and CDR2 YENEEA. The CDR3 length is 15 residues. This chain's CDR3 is CASSLEPGRVDTQYF. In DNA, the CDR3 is TGTGCCAGCAGCTTAGAACCCGGGAGGGTAGATACGCAGTATTTT. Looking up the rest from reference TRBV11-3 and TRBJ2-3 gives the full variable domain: EAGVVQSPRYKIIEKKQPVAFWCNPISGHNTLYWYLQNLGQGPELLIRYENEEAVDDSQLPKDRFSAERLKGVDSTLKIQPAELGDSAVYLCASSLEPGRVDTQYFGPGTRLTVL.

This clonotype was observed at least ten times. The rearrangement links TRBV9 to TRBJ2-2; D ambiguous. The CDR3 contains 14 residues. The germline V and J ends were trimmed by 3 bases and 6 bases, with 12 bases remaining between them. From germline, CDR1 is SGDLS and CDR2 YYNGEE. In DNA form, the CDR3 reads TGTGCCAGCAGCGGAACCCCCGAAGCCGGGGAGCTGTTTTTT. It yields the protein CASSGTPEAGELFF.

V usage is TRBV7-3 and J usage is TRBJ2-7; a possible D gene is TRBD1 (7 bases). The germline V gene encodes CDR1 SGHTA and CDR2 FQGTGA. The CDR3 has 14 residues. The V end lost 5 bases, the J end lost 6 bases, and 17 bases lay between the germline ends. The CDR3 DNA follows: TGTGCCAGCAGCCCCCAGGGGGGCCCTTCCGAGCAGTACTTC. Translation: CASSPQGGPSEQYF.

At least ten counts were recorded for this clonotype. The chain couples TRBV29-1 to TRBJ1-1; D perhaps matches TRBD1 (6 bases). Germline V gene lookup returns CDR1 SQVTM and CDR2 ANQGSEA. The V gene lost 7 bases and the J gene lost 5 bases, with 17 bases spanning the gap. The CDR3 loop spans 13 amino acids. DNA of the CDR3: TGCAGCGAGAGCCAGGGGCAGGGGACTGAAGCTTTCTTT. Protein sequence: CSESQGQGTEAFF. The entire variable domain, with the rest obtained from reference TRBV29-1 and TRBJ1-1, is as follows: SAVISQKPSRDICQRGTSLTIQCQVDSQVTMMFWYRQQPGQSLTLIATANQGSEATYESGFVIDKFPISRPNLTFSTLTVSNMSPEDSSIYLCSESQGQGTEAFFGQGTRLTVV.

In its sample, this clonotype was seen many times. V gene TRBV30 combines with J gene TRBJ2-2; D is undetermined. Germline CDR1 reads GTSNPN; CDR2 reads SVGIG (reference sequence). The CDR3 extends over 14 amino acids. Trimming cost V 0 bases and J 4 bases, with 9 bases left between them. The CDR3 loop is CAWSVQGITGELFF. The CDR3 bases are TGTGCCTGGAGTGTACAAGGGATCACCGGGGAGCTGTTTTTT.

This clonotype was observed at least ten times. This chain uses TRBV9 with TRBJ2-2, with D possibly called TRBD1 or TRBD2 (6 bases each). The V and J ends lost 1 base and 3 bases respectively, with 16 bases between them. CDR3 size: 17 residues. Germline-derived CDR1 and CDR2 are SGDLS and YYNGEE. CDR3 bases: TGTGCCAGCAGCGTATCCCCTGGGGGGCCTTACACCGGGGAGCTGTTTTTT. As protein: CASSVSPGGPYTGELFF.